This T cell receptor beta chain was recorded in a study of cytomegalovirus exposure and HLA in healthy donors. The study's findings and limits: Later work found that TCR association rates differed between HLA loci; DRB1 had the most and HLA-C the fewest. Most subjects had HLA-A and HLA-B alleles reportedly predicted accurately by TCR beta sequences. As a later analysis showed, a missense DCLRE1C variant was linked to trimming of TCR beta V- and J-genes.

As concerns this clone: Its cognate antigen is unknown.

Germline CDR1 SGHTA, CDR2 FQGNSA. V lost 2 bases and J lost 7; bases outside the gene matches: 6. There are 14 residues in the CDR3. The PCR made use of 60 Vbeta and 13 Jbeta primers. TCRdb's table, derived via immunoSEQ multiplex PCR, lists solely in-frame clones and lacks some. The sample includes some 100,000 clones, 69% of them seen just once. The clonotype comes from an older woman in good health and CMV-seropositive. Specimen: PBMCs. The genes are TRBV7-2 and TRBJ2-7; TRBD2 agrees at 9 bases. The CDR3 sequence is CASSLLAGAGEQYF. In DNA form, the CDR3 reads TGTGCCAGCAGCTTATTAGCGGGGGCGGGGGAGCAGTACTTC. Filled out from reference TRBV7-2 and TRBJ2-7, the complete variable domain reads GAGVSQSPSNKVTEKGKDVELRCDPISGHTALYWYRQSLGQGLEFLIYFQGNSAPDKSGLPSDRFSAERTGGSVSTLTIQRTQQEDSAVYLCASSLLAGAGEQYFGPGTRLTVT.